The 24 T cell receptor beta chains presented below share a single source sample, sequenced in a study of T cells after yellow fever vaccination. TCRdb re-called the 5' RACE reads with MiXCR, one entry per CDR3 protein. Here the sample spans under 700,000 distinct CDR3 sequences, about a sixth being singletons. The specimen comprised PBMCs, sampled about 5 days after the first yellow fever vaccination. The source of these receptors is a man younger than 35 who received the YFV17D yellow fever vaccine.

This sequence joins TRBV4-1 and TRBJ1-2; D remains unclear. CDR3 length: 15 amino acids. V lost 4 bases, J lost 4 bases, and 16 bases lay in between. Germline CDR1 MGHRA, CDR2 YSYEKL. The chain's CDR3 is CASSPDAQVVYGYTF. The CDR3 region has the DNA TGCGCCAGCAGCCCAGACGCCCAGGTCGTCTATGGCTACACCTTC.

CDR3 DNA: TGTGCCACCAGCAGAGATGGGACAGAGCGGGCCTATGGCTACACCTTC. It encodes CATSRDGTERAYGYTF. This sequence joins TRBV15 and TRBJ1-2; 7 positions agree with TRBD1. Germline CDR1 and CDR2: LNHNV and YYDKDF (reference sequence). V lost 0 bases, J lost 4 bases, and 8 bases stayed unmatched. The CDR3 extends over 16 amino acids.

This chain links TRBV18 with TRBJ1-5; tentatively, D is TRBD1 (6 bases). The germline CDR1 and CDR2 sequences are KGHSH and LQKENI. The CDR3 runs 14 residues. The germline V and J ends were trimmed by 5 bases and 5 bases, with 13 bases remaining between them. This CDR3 is CASSGQGSDQPQHF. In DNA form, the CDR3 reads TGTGCCAGCTCAGGCCAGGGGAGCGATCAGCCCCAGCATTTT. The whole variable domain, filled in from reference TRBV18 and TRBJ1-5, reads NAGVMQNPRHLVRRRGQEARLRCSPMKGHSHVYWYRQLPEEGLKFMVYLQKENIIDESGMPKERFSAEFPKEGPSILRIQQVVRGDSAAYFCASSGQGSDQPQHFGDGTRLSIL.

The chain is built from TRBV24-1 and TRBJ1-4; no reliable D call. The length of the CDR3 is 11 residues. The V gene's germline CDR1 is KGHDR and CDR2 SFDVKD. V was cut by 9 bases and J by 10 bases, with 11 bases left in between. CDR3 nucleotides: TGTGCCACCGATCCGGACGGAAAACTGTTTTTT. Translated, it gives CATDPDGKLFF.

This clonotype was counted ten times or more. The chain's CDR3 is CASTQEEGAGYTF. The CDR3, as DNA: TGTGCCAGCACCCAAGAAGAGGGGGCTGGCTACACCTTC. V is TRBV7-2 and J is TRBJ1-2; the match to TRBD1 covers 7 bases. The CDR3 is made up of 13 amino acids. Germline V gene lookup returns CDR1 SGHTA and CDR2 FQGNSA. Unmatched junction bases numbered 9, after V lost 7 bases and J lost 7 bases.

The chain's CDR3 is CSASGGGAGTGELFF. CDR3 in DNA: TGCAGCGCCTCCGGGGGCGGCGCAGGCACCGGGGAGCTGTTTTTT. The chain uses TRBV29-1 and TRBJ2-2; possibly TRBD1 or TRBD2 for D (6 bases each). The CDR3 length is 15 residues. Trimming shortened V by 7 bases and J by 4 bases, and 19 bases separated the two germline ends. CDR1 and CDR2 (germline): SQVTM, ANQGSEA.

This clonotype was seen a few times. The rearrangement joins TRBV20-1 to TRBJ1-5, with TRBD1 as a possible D gene (6 bases). The CDR3 totals 14 residues. Deletions cut 6 bases from V and 5 bases from J, with 17 bases between. CDR1 is DFQATT and CDR2 is SNEGSKA in the germline V gene (reference sequence). The CDR3 region is CSASGQPRDQPQHF. DNA of the CDR3: TGCAGTGCCAGCGGACAGCCCAGGGATCAGCCCCAGCATTTT.

The gene calls are TRBV7-9 and TRBJ1-2; D is unclear. This CDR3 spans 14 amino acids. The germline gives CDR1 SEHNR, CDR2 FQNEAQ (reference sequence). Trimming left V 0 bases short and J 8 bases short, with 13 bases between. The CDR3 DNA follows: TGTGCCAGCAGCTTAGCAGGCCCTCTAGAGGGCTACACCTTC. This sequence encodes CASSLAGPLEGYTF. The complete variable domain, with remaining parts taken from reference TRBV7-9 and TRBJ1-2, reads DTGVSQNPRHKITKRGQNVTFRCDPISEHNRLYWYRQTLGQGPEFLTYFQNEAQLEKSRLLSDRFSAERPKGSFSTLEIQRTEQGDSAMYLCASSLAGPLEGYTFGSGTRLTVV.

This chain uses TRBV20-1 with TRBJ2-5; 15 bases align to TRBD2. The CDR3 runs to 15 residues. With V trimmed by 4 bases and J by 7 bases, 7 bases remained unmatched. The germline V gene has CDR1 DFQATT and CDR2 SNEGSKA (reference sequence). CDR3 DNA: TGCAGTGCTACACAGCCGGGACTAGCGGGGGGGACCCAGTACTTC. It is translated as CSATQPGLAGGTQYF.

Comment on this clonotype: The junction shows a germline mismatch at one end, possibly a read error. The chain combines TRBV7-9 with TRBJ2-6; maybe TRBD1 (5 bases). Germline-derived CDR1 and CDR2 are SEHNR and FQNEAQ (reference sequence). The CDR3 loop spans 16 amino acids. Here the CDR3 reads CASSLATGPGVNVLTF. CDR3 sequence (DNA): TGTGCCAGCAGCTTAGCTACAGGTCCTGGGGTCAACGTCCTGACTTTC.

The rearrangement joins TRBV5-6 to TRBJ1-1; D uncertain. This CDR3 comprises 15 residues. The germline V and J ends were trimmed by 3 bases and 1 base, with 13 bases remaining between them. Germline values: CDR1 SGHDT, CDR2 YYEEEE. Written as DNA, the CDR3 is TGTGCCAGCAGCTACCGGTGGAAGGCGAACACTGAAGCTTTCTTT. Its translation is CASSYRWKANTEAFF.

This clonotype was recorded a few times. The V and J genes are TRBV10-3 and TRBJ2-5, with D perhaps matching TRBD1 (5 bases). CDR1 ENHRY and CDR2 SYGVKD come from the germline V gene. The V end was cut by 4 bases, the J end by 1 base, with 7 bases between. The CDR3 length is 13 residues. CDR3 bases: TGTGCCATCAGTGGGACAACCCAAGAGACCCAGTACTTC. As protein: CAISGTTQETQYF.

This clonotype has more than one count but fewer than ten. The V call is TRBV30, the J call TRBJ2-3, with D possibly being TRBD1 (6 bases). From germline, CDR1 is GTSNPN and CDR2 SVGIG (reference sequence). The CDR3 length is 13 residues. Trimming stripped 5 bases from V and 2 bases from J, with 11 bases between. The CDR3 bases are TGTGCCTGGGGCAGGGACATCACAGATACGCAGTATTTT. This encodes CAWGRDITDTQYF.

This chain joins TRBV6-5 and TRBJ1-6, with D uncertain. This CDR3 is 16 amino acids long. Germline V gene data show CDR1 as MNHEY and CDR2 as SVGAGI. V lost 2 bases, J lost 5 bases, and 13 bases lay in between. The CDR3 bases are TGTGCCAGCAGTTACGCTGGGTCGGGCGATAATTCACCCCTCCACTTT. Translation: CASSYAGSGDNSPLHF.

CDR3 region: CASGLFGGSPETQYF. The DNA for the CDR3 is TGTGCTAGTGGTTTGTTCGGGGGGAGCCCAGAGACCCAGTACTTC. The chain links TRBV12-5 to TRBJ2-5; 7 bases map to TRBD2. The CDR3 is made up of 15 amino acids. Losses at the gene ends were 2 bases for V and 4 bases for J; bases not matched to a gene: 7. Germline V gene lookup returns CDR1 LGHNT and CDR2 FRNRAP.

This clonotype was recorded a few times. The chain recombines TRBV5-1 with TRBJ2-2, with D unclear. The length of the CDR3 is 13 residues. The germline V gene has CDR1 SGHRS and CDR2 YFSETQ. Trimming removed 0 bases from V and 9 bases from J, with 9 bases in between. CDR3 sequence reads: CASSLGGIRELFF. In DNA, the CDR3 is TGCGCCAGCAGCTTGGGCGGTATTAGGGAGCTGTTTTTT.

V gene TRBV6-2 or TRBV6-3 combines with J gene TRBJ2-7; D remains ambiguous. The CDR3 runs 13 residues. CDR1 is MNHEY and CDR2 is SVGEGT in the germline V gene. Trimming removed 7 bases from V and 9 bases from J, with 19 bases in between. The CDR3 sequence is CASTLALRGRQYF. The CDR3 nucleotides read TGTGCCAGCACCTTGGCCCTTCGAGGACGGCAGTACTTC.

This clonotype appeared a few times. The chain links TRBV6-2 or TRBV6-3 to TRBJ2-3; TRBD2 is a possible D gene (5 bases). Trimming removed 6 bases at V and 4 bases at J, with 11 bases between. Per germline, CDR1 MNHEY and CDR2 SVGEGT. This CDR3 has 13 amino acids. CDR3 in amino acids: CASSLSSPDTQYF. In DNA form, the CDR3 reads TGTGCCAGCAGCCTATCTAGCCCAGATACGCAGTATTTT.

This chain uses TRBV29-1 with TRBJ2-1, with TRBD2 matching over 11 bases. Germline-derived CDR1 and CDR2 are SQVTM and ANQGSEA. The CDR3 is 14 residues long. V lost 6 bases and J lost 10; bases outside the gene matches: 11. In DNA, the CDR3 is TGCAGCGTGGGGTCTAGCGGGGGGTCATGGGAGCAGTTCTTC. Its protein product is CSVGSSGGSWEQFF.

The J gene is TRBJ2-5, the V gene TRBV6-1; 7 positions agree with TRBD1. The CDR3 is made up of 15 amino acids. Germline V gives CDR1 MNHNS, CDR2 SASEGT. V lost 2 bases, J lost 2 bases, and 5 bases stayed unmatched. The CDR3 loop reads CASSEWGTVQETQYF. Here the CDR3 DNA reads TGTGCCAGCAGTGAATGGGGGACAGTACAAGAGACCCAGTACTTC.

This clonotype has at least ten counts. The chain combines TRBV7-2 with TRBJ1-6; 9 nucleotides line up with TRBD1. Germline values: CDR1 SGHTA, CDR2 FQGNSA. The CDR3 extends over 17 amino acids. Germline trimming cut 1 base from V and 10 bases from J; bases unmatched to any gene: 11. The CDR3 DNA is TGTGCCAGCAGCTTAGGGACAGGGGCCCCCTTTATATCACCCCTCCACTTT. It translates to CASSLGTGAPFISPLHF.

This clonotype was seen at least ten times. The chain is built from TRBV6-2 or TRBV6-3 and TRBJ1-1; the D is unclear. V was shortened by 7 bases and J by 4 bases, with 13 bases between the two germline ends. The length of the CDR3 is 13 residues. Per the germline V gene, CDR1 is MNHEY and CDR2 is SVGEGT. CDR3 sequence (DNA): TGTGCCAGCAACACCAACTGGGGCACTGAAGCTTTCTTT. This encodes CASNTNWGTEAFF.

The V and J genes are TRBV4-3 and TRBJ2-2, with D possibly being TRBD1 (5 bases). The V end was cut by 3 bases, the J end by 3 bases, with 8 bases between. CDR3 length: 14 amino acids. Germline CDR1 reads LGHNA; CDR2 reads YSLEER. CDR3 nucleotides: TGCGCCAGCAGCCACGAAGGGGACACCGGGGAGCTGTTTTTT. This gives the protein CASSHEGDTGELFF.

The chain is built from TRBV5-1 and TRBJ2-1; 9 bases line up with TRBD1. The J segment lost 9 bases and the V segment lost 2 bases, leaving 6 bases of the junction unmatched. This CDR3 contains 14 residues. The germline V gene has CDR1 SGHRS and CDR2 YFSETQ. The CDR3: CASSLLTGGGEQFF. The CDR3 DNA follows: TGCGCCAGCAGCTTATTGACAGGGGGTGGTGAGCAGTTCTTC. Drawing the rest from reference TRBV5-1 and TRBJ2-1, the complete variable domain is KAGVTQTPRYLIKTRGQQVTLSCSPISGHRSVSWYQQTPGQGLQFLFEYFSETQRNKGNFPGRFSGRQFSNSRSEMNVSTLELGDSALYLCASSLLTGGGEQFFGPGTRLTVL.